The 4 T cell receptor beta chains below come from one sample, sequenced in a study of memory CD4+ T cells and cytomegalovirus serostatus. Data came from immunoSEQ multiplex PCR; TCRdb stores just in-frame clones and leaves some out. Of 80,000 or so clones in the sample, roughly 80% were seen once. Single viable CD3+CD4+CD8-CD45RO+ cells were sorted as the memory CD4+ T cells. Material for sequencing was memory CD4+ T cells from blood. The receptors derive from an adult in good health and CMV-seropositive.

The chain has TRBV5-8 and TRBJ2-1; no clear D gene. The CDR3 runs to 16 residues. CDR1 is SGHTS, CDR2 YDEGEE, per germline. Trimming left V 2 bases short and J 0 bases short, with 12 bases between. Here the CDR3 DNA reads TGTGCCAGCAGCTTTGTGTCCTTAAGCTCCTACAATGAGCAGTTCTTC. This gives the protein CASSFVSLSSYNEQFF.

The gene calls are TRBV18 and TRBJ2-1; perhaps TRBD1 as D (6 bases). Between the trimmed V and J ends, which lost 2 bases and 1 base, there was a span of 12 bases. Germline assignment: CDR1 KGHSH and CDR2 LQKENI. The CDR3 is 16 amino acids. The CDR3 protein is CASSPVGAQSYNEQFF. CDR3 coding DNA: TGTGCCAGCTCACCAGTGGGGGCCCAATCCTACAATGAGCAGTTCTTC.

The chain uses TRBV30 and TRBJ1-4; D is unresolved. CDR1 GTSNPN and CDR2 SVGIG come from the germline V gene (reference sequence). This CDR3 has 13 amino acids. V shed 2 bases and J shed 2 bases, with 6 bases lying between them. The CDR3 region has the DNA TGTGCCTGGAGTAGGAGCACTAATGAAAAACTGTTTTTT. Its protein product is CAWSRSTNEKLFF. The entire variable domain, with the rest obtained from reference TRBV30 and TRBJ1-4, is as follows: SQTIHQWPATLVQPVGSPLSLECTVEGTSNPNLYWYRQAAGRGLQLLFYSVGIGQISSEVPQNLSASRPQDRQFILSSKKLLLSDSGFYLCAWSRSTNEKLFFGSGTQLSVL.

This rearrangement joins TRBV2 to TRBJ2-1, with D perhaps TRBD1 (6 bases). CDR3 length equals 12 residues. Germline CDR1 and CDR2: SNHLY and FYNNEI. Trimming removed 6 bases from V and 10 bases from J, with 13 bases in between. The CDR3 loop is CASRGEGEEQFF. The CDR3 DNA reads TGTGCCAGCAGGGGTGAGGGGGAGGAGCAGTTCTTC.